These T cell receptor beta chains were read from a single sample in a study of blood T cells in healthy people across ages. MiXCR was run by TCRdb on the 5' RACE reads, yielding one entry per CDR3 protein. The sample lists fewer than 2 million distinct CDR3 sequences; about two fifths were seen once. Sequences were obtained from blood. These receptors were taken from a human donor in good health. CDR3s include the opening cysteine and the closing phenylalanine or tryptophan. Each record gives: clone size, V gene, D gene, J gene, CDR3 DNA, CDR3 protein. The D gene is left open where the match is weak. Size values are once, few and many counts, or a class for expanded clones, and some rows have none.

clone_size: few; v_call: TRBV6-5; d_call: TRBD2; j_call: TRBJ2-1; cdr3_nt: TGTGCCAGCAGGGAGTCCTCTAGCGGGGAATACAATGAGCAGTTCTTC; cdr3_aa: CASRESSSGEYNEQFF
clone_size: .; v_call: TRBV11-2; d_call: .; j_call: TRBJ1-4; cdr3_nt: TGTGCCAGCACCAAGCAAATTGGGGGAGGAGGTGAAAAACTGTTTTTT; cdr3_aa: CASTKQIGGGGEKLFF
clone_size: .; v_call: TRBV12-3/TRBV12-4; d_call: .; j_call: TRBJ1-1; cdr3_nt: TGTGCCACCGGACAGTTCATGAACACTGAAGCTTTCTTT; cdr3_aa: CATGQFMNTEAFF
clone_size: .; v_call: TRBV4-1; d_call: TRBD1; j_call: TRBJ1-4; cdr3_nt: TGTGCCAACAGCCAACAGGGGGAAAAACTGTTTTTT; cdr3_aa: CANSQQGEKLFF
clone_size: .; v_call: TRBV2; d_call: TRBD2; j_call: TRBJ2-5; cdr3_nt: TGTGCCAGCAGTGAGTGGACTAGCGGGGCACAAGGCCAGTACTTC; cdr3_aa: CASSEWTSGAQGQYF
clone_size: .; v_call: TRBV3-1; d_call: .; j_call: TRBJ2-5; cdr3_nt: TGTGCCAGCAGACCTAATAGCGGCGCAGTGGGGGAGACCCAGTACTTC; cdr3_aa: CASRPNSGAVGETQYF
clone_size: few; v_call: TRBV4-3; d_call: .; j_call: TRBJ2-1; cdr3_nt: TGCGCCAGCAGCCACGGCAGGGGTGGAGATGAGCAGTTCTTC; cdr3_aa: CASSHGRGGDEQFF
clone_size: .; v_call: TRBV29-1; d_call: .; j_call: TRBJ2-5; cdr3_nt: TGCAGCACCTACGAAGAGACCCAGTACTTC; cdr3_aa: CSTYEETQYF
clone_size: .; v_call: TRBV7-2; d_call: .; j_call: TRBJ1-1; cdr3_nt: TGTGCCAGCAGGTTCACGGGAATTTGGACTGAAGCTTTCTTT; cdr3_aa: CASRFTGIWTEAFF
clone_size: few; v_call: TRBV6-6; d_call: TRBD1; j_call: TRBJ1-5; cdr3_nt: TGTGCCAGCAGTTCCGGTACAGGGGGCGGTCAGCCCCAGCATTTT; cdr3_aa: CASSSGTGGGQPQHF
clone_size: .; v_call: TRBV6-6; d_call: TRBD1; j_call: TRBJ1-2; cdr3_nt: TGTGCCAGCAGACCACCGGGACAGGGATCAATTAACTATGGCTACACCTTC; cdr3_aa: CASRPPGQGSINYGYTF
clone_size: .; v_call: TRBV7-2; d_call: .; j_call: TRBJ1-4; cdr3_nt: TGTGCCAGCAGCTATGTGGATAATGAAAAACTGTTTTTT; cdr3_aa: CASSYVDNEKLFF
clone_size: .; v_call: TRBV6-5; d_call: .; j_call: TRBJ1-1; cdr3_nt: TGTGCCAGCAGTTACTCAGGGTTGTGGACTGAAGCTTTCTTT; cdr3_aa: CASSYSGLWTEAFF
clone_size: .; v_call: TRBV9; d_call: TRBD2; j_call: TRBJ2-7; cdr3_nt: TGTGCCAGCAGCGCGACTAGCGGTTGGAGCGAGCAGTACTTC; cdr3_aa: CASSATSGWSEQYF
clone_size: few; v_call: TRBV3-1; d_call: .; j_call: TRBJ1-1; cdr3_nt: TGTGCCAGCAGCCAAGATGTCCAGAACACTGAGGCTTTCTTT; cdr3_aa: CASSQDVQNTEAFF
clone_size: .; v_call: TRBV4-1; d_call: .; j_call: TRBJ2-7; cdr3_nt: TGCGCCAGCAGCCAAGTGAGTGGGTACTCCTACGAGCAGTACTTC; cdr3_aa: CASSQVSGYSYEQYF
clone_size: once; v_call: TRBV12-3/TRBV12-4; d_call: .; j_call: TRBJ2-1; cdr3_nt: TGTGCCAGCAGTTTCACTACCTACTGCAATGAGCAGTTCTTC; cdr3_aa: CASSFTTYCNEQFF
clone_size: .; v_call: TRBV7-2; d_call: TRBD2; j_call: TRBJ2-7; cdr3_nt: TGTGCCAGCAGCTTAGAAGTAGCGGGGGCCTCCTACGAGCAGTACTTC; cdr3_aa: CASSLEVAGASYEQYF
clone_size: many; v_call: TRBV29-1; d_call: .; j_call: TRBJ2-1; cdr3_nt: TGCAGCGTTGCTTATCGGACCCTCTACAATGAGCAGTTCTTC; cdr3_aa: CSVAYRTLYNEQFF
clone_size: few; v_call: TRBV28; d_call: .; j_call: TRBJ1-2; cdr3_nt: TGTGCCAGCAGTTTATCTCTCGGCTACACCTTC; cdr3_aa: CASSLSLGYTF
clone_size: .; v_call: TRBV15; d_call: .; j_call: TRBJ2-1; cdr3_nt: TGTGCCACCAGCAGCACCGGGACGTACCCCTACAATGAGCAGTTCTTC; cdr3_aa: CATSSTGTYPYNEQFF
clone_size: .; v_call: TRBV7-3; d_call: TRBD2; j_call: TRBJ2-1; cdr3_nt: TGTGCCAGCAGCTTCTCTAGCGGGAACCAAGAGACCCAGTTCTTC; cdr3_aa: CASSFSSGNQETQFF
clone_size: few; v_call: TRBV11-2; d_call: .; j_call: TRBJ2-7; cdr3_nt: TGTGCCAGCAGGAGACCCACGAGAGGGGCTGGGGACGAGCAGTACTTC; cdr3_aa: CASRRPTRGAGDEQYF
clone_size: .; v_call: TRBV7-8; d_call: .; j_call: TRBJ2-4; cdr3_nt: TGTGCCAGCAGCTCGCGCGGGACACCCAAAAACATTCAGTACTTC; cdr3_aa: CASSSRGTPKNIQYF
clone_size: .; v_call: TRBV10-3; d_call: .; j_call: TRBJ2-3; cdr3_nt: TGTGCCATCAGTGGATGGGGATTAGAGGCAGATACGCAGTATTTT; cdr3_aa: CAISGWGLEADTQYF
clone_size: .; v_call: TRBV20-1; d_call: .; j_call: TRBJ1-6; cdr3_nt: TGCAGTGCAACCGGGACCACTAATTCACCCCTCCACTTT; cdr3_aa: CSATGTTNSPLHF
clone_size: .; v_call: TRBV7-2; d_call: TRBD2; j_call: TRBJ2-3; cdr3_nt: TGTGCCAGCAGCTTAGCGCCGCTAGCGGGGGGGCCAGATACGCAGTATTTT; cdr3_aa: CASSLAPLAGGPDTQYF
clone_size: few; v_call: TRBV29-1; d_call: .; j_call: TRBJ2-7; cdr3_nt: TGCAGCGTGCGGGCCGGGGGCGAGCAGTACTTC; cdr3_aa: CSVRAGGEQYF
clone_size: .; v_call: TRBV2; d_call: .; j_call: TRBJ1-2; cdr3_nt: TGTGCCAGCGAGGGTTTGAGGGGCTACACCTTC; cdr3_aa: CASEGLRGYTF
clone_size: .; v_call: TRBV6-5; d_call: .; j_call: TRBJ1-6; cdr3_nt: TGTGCCAGCAGTTATACACGGGGCGCGGGTAATTCACCCCTCCACTTT; cdr3_aa: CASSYTRGAGNSPLHF
clone_size: few; v_call: TRBV27; d_call: .; j_call: TRBJ2-7; cdr3_nt: TGTGCCAGCAGTTTATGGGGCAACTACGAGCAGTACTTC; cdr3_aa: CASSLWGNYEQYF
clone_size: .; v_call: TRBV15; d_call: .; j_call: TRBJ2-3; cdr3_nt: TGTGCCACCAGAGGAAGGAGGGGGGTCACAGATACGCAGTATTTT; cdr3_aa: CATRGRRGVTDTQYF
clone_size: few; v_call: TRBV6-6; d_call: .; j_call: TRBJ2-3; cdr3_nt: TGTGCCAGCAGTTACCGGACTGGGGAAGTAGATACGCAGTATTTT; cdr3_aa: CASSYRTGEVDTQYF
clone_size: .; v_call: TRBV5-1; d_call: .; j_call: TRBJ2-3; cdr3_nt: TGCGTCAGCAACCCCGATGTGGGTAGCACAGATACGCAGTATTTT; cdr3_aa: CVSNPDVGSTDTQYF
clone_size: few; v_call: TRBV7-9; d_call: .; j_call: TRBJ2-7; cdr3_nt: TGTGCCAGCAGCTTAGTGCCTGGGTACTACGAGCAGTACTTC; cdr3_aa: CASSLVPGYYEQYF
clone_size: .; v_call: TRBV12-3/TRBV12-4; d_call: .; j_call: TRBJ2-4; cdr3_nt: TGTGCCAGCAGTTTCGGAACAGATAAAAACACTCAGTACTTC; cdr3_aa: CASSFGTDKNTQYF
clone_size: .; v_call: TRBV2; d_call: .; j_call: TRBJ2-5; cdr3_nt: TGTGCCAGCAAGGTTGGGGGGGCCCCAGGGACCCAGTACTTC; cdr3_aa: CASKVGGAPGTQYF
clone_size: .; v_call: TRBV27; d_call: .; j_call: TRBJ2-7; cdr3_nt: TGTGCCAGCAGTTTATCCCGGATGTCCGAGCAGTACTTC; cdr3_aa: CASSLSRMSEQYF
clone_size: .; v_call: TRBV28; d_call: TRBD2; j_call: TRBJ2-7; cdr3_nt: TGTGCCAGCAGTTTATGGCGGACTAGCGGGATCAGCGAGCAGTACTTC; cdr3_aa: CASSLWRTSGISEQYF
clone_size: few; v_call: TRBV25-1; d_call: .; j_call: TRBJ2-5; cdr3_nt: TGTGCCAGCAGTGGTTTGGACGGGGAGACCCAGTACTTC; cdr3_aa: CASSGLDGETQYF
clone_size: few; v_call: TRBV29-1; d_call: .; j_call: TRBJ2-7; cdr3_nt: TGCAGCGCGAATTCCCCAGACGAGCAGTACTTC; cdr3_aa: CSANSPDEQYF
clone_size: few; v_call: TRBV7-2; d_call: .; j_call: TRBJ1-6; cdr3_nt: TGTGCCAGCAGCTTAGTGTCGGACAGACGTAATTCACCCCTCCACTTT; cdr3_aa: CASSLVSDRRNSPLHF